This TCR beta chain was obtained from a study of blood T cell repertoires in COVID-19. Only in-frame clones appear in the TCRdb table, and some are missing; sequencing was by immunoSEQ multiplex PCR. This sample carries some 72,000 clones, approximately 84% of them seen once, and the ten largest clones take 13%. Germline V gene lookup returns CDR1 MNHEY and CDR2 SMNVEV (reference sequence). J gave up 5 bases and V 6 bases, and 9 bases lay outside the gene matches. This CDR3 comprises 16 residues. Material for sequencing was peripheral blood. The clonotype originates from a man between 45 and 60 years old with COVID-19, enrolled during active disease. The V call is TRBV27, the J call TRBJ1-4, with 10 positions matching TRBD1. CDR3 sequence (DNA): TGTGCCAGCAGACCCCCCGACAGGGGGCGCAATGAAAAACTGTTTTTT. Protein product: CASRPPDRGRNEKLFF.